The sequence of this TCR beta chain was determined in a study of blood T cell repertoires in COVID-19. Method: immunoSEQ multiplex PCR; TCRdb's copy keeps in-frame clones and lacks some. The table lists roughly 400,000 clones, more than 70% of them singletons. Which cohort a participant joined came from the clinical history participants gave. Germline V gene lookup returns CDR1 PRHDT and CDR2 FYEKMQ (reference sequence). This CDR3 spans 12 amino acids. V lost 10 bases to trimming and J lost 0 bases, with 9 bases between them. The rearrangement links TRBV13 to TRBJ1-1; D might be TRBD1 (5 bases). This receptor was identified in a woman between 18 and 30 years old who had been exposed to COVID-19. Sequenced sample: PBMCs or T cells enriched from blood (not recorded which). Here the CDR3 DNA reads TGTGCCACTGGGGCCATGAACACTGAAGCTTTCTTT. It specifies CATGAMNTEAFF.